By sample share, the clone carrying this T cell receptor beta chain is medium-sized (0.01 to 0.1%). Antigen unknown. The sample is drawn from a study of Tregs in tolerant kidney transplant recipients. Whole-study results and caveats: Validation in larger populations is needed because few patients were studied.

This CDR3 is built from 12 residues. Trimming shortened V by 7 bases and J by 3 bases, and 10 bases separated the two germline ends. The germline V gene encodes CDR1 MNHNY and CDR2 SVGAGI (reference sequence). CFSE-labeled recipient PBMCs were cultured six to seven days with irradiated graft donor PBMCs, then FACS-sorted. The protocol was immunoSEQ multiplex PCR, while the TCRdb copy is restricted to in-frame clones and leaves out a portion. The sample carries roughly 8,300 clones, roughly 36% recorded once. The specimen comprised CD8+ T cells from blood cultured with allogeneic cells, sampled before the transplant. The chain uses TRBV6-6 and TRBJ2-7, with D possibly being TRBD1 (6 bases). The sequence was obtained from a human patient who received a combined kidney and bone marrow transplant. CDR3 in amino acids: CASTTGSYEQYF. For the CDR3, the DNA is TGTGCCAGCACCACAGGGAGCTACGAGCAGTACTTC.